The rows below give T cell receptor beta chains drawn from one sample of a study of blood T cell repertoires in COVID-19. Data came from immunoSEQ multiplex PCR; TCRdb stores just in-frame clones and leaves some out. The data hold about 180,000 clones, with approximately 82% observed a single time. The source material was peripheral blood. The receptors shown here come from a woman of 80 years or more with active or convalescent COVID-19. CDR3s include the opening cysteine and the closing phenylalanine or tryptophan. Fields, in order: clone size, D gene, J gene, V gene, CDR3 protein, CDR3 DNA. The D gene is left open where the match is weak. Where a row states a size, it is once, few, many or the class of an expanded clone; other rows omit it.

clone size: .
D gene: .
J gene: TRBJ2-3
V gene: TRBV9
CDR3 protein: CASSSGGRVTDTQYF
CDR3 DNA: TGTGCCAGCAGCTCCGGGGGGCGAGTCACAGATACGCAGTATTTT

clone size: .
D gene: .
J gene: TRBJ1-6
V gene: TRBV10-3
CDR3 protein: CAISARNSPLHF
CDR3 DNA: TGTGCCATCAGTGCGAGGAATTCACCCCTCCACTTT

clone size: .
D gene: TRBD1
J gene: TRBJ1-3
V gene: TRBV5-4
CDR3 protein: CASSLGGTGENTIYF
CDR3 DNA: TGTGCCAGCAGCTTGGGAGGGACAGGGGAAAACACCATATATTTT

clone size: .
D gene: TRBD1
J gene: TRBJ1-2
V gene: TRBV6-1
CDR3 protein: CASSDVRGLYGYTF
CDR3 DNA: TGTGCCAGCAGTGATGTCAGGGGGCTATATGGCTACACCTTC

clone size: .
D gene: TRBD1
J gene: TRBJ1-1
V gene: TRBV18
CDR3 protein: CASSRNRDRMNTEAFF
CDR3 DNA: TGTGCCAGCTCACGAAATCGGGACAGGATGAACACTGAAGCTTTCTTT

clone size: .
D gene: .
J gene: TRBJ2-3
V gene: TRBV25-1
CDR3 protein: CASSEFGGGGTDTQYF
CDR3 DNA: TGTGCCAGCAGTGAATTTGGCGGGGGCGGCACAGATACGCAGTATTTT

clone size: once
D gene: .
J gene: TRBJ1-3
V gene: TRBV4-1
CDR3 protein: CASSPGIRNTIYF
CDR3 DNA: TGCGCCAGCAGCCCAGGGATTAGAAACACCATATATTTT

clone size: .
D gene: TRBD1
J gene: TRBJ2-7
V gene: TRBV18
CDR3 protein: CASSGTGVANEQYF
CDR3 DNA: TGTGCCAGCTCCGGGACAGGGGTTGCAAACGAGCAGTACTTC

clone size: .
D gene: .
J gene: TRBJ2-7
V gene: TRBV18
CDR3 protein: CASSPLEGSEQYF
CDR3 DNA: TGTGCCAGCTCACCCCTCGAGGGTTCCGAGCAGTACTTC

clone size: .
D gene: TRBD1
J gene: TRBJ1-2
V gene: TRBV2
CDR3 protein: CASTPDRGRDGYTF
CDR3 DNA: TGTGCCAGCACTCCAGACAGGGGGCGGGATGGCTACACCTTC

clone size: .
D gene: .
J gene: TRBJ1-2
V gene: TRBV7-2
CDR3 protein: CASILRGARNYGYTF
CDR3 DNA: TGTGCCAGCATCCTCCGGGGGGCGCGGAACTATGGCTACACCTTC

clone size: few
D gene: .
J gene: TRBJ1-5
V gene: TRBV7-9
CDR3 protein: CASSIDGNNQPQHF
CDR3 DNA: TGTGCCAGCAGCATCGACGGGAACAATCAGCCCCAGCATTTT

clone size: .
D gene: .
J gene: TRBJ2-1
V gene: TRBV7-8
CDR3 protein: CASSGRVYNEQFF
CDR3 DNA: TGTGCCAGCAGTGGCAGGGTCTACAATGAGCAGTTCTTC

clone size: .
D gene: TRBD2
J gene: TRBJ2-1
V gene: TRBV7-9
CDR3 protein: CASIPGLAGRGYNEQFF
CDR3 DNA: TGTGCCAGCATCCCCGGGTTAGCGGGACGAGGTTACAATGAGCAGTTCTTC

clone size: .
D gene: TRBD2
J gene: TRBJ2-7
V gene: TRBV6-2/TRBV6-3
CDR3 protein: CASSLAGDSYEQYF
CDR3 DNA: TGTGCCAGCAGTCTAGCGGGAGACTCCTACGAGCAGTACTTC

clone size: .
D gene: TRBD1
J gene: TRBJ2-1
V gene: TRBV18
CDR3 protein: CASSGTGVEQFF
CDR3 DNA: TGTGCCAGCTCAGGGACAGGGGTTGAGCAGTTCTTC

clone size: .
D gene: TRBD1
J gene: TRBJ2-1
V gene: TRBV5-6
CDR3 protein: CASSSNRQGARNEQFF
CDR3 DNA: TGTGCCAGCAGCTCAAATCGACAGGGGGCACGCAATGAGCAGTTCTTC

clone size: .
D gene: TRBD1
J gene: TRBJ1-3
V gene: TRBV30
CDR3 protein: CAWSGRGQGRSRNTIYF
CDR3 DNA: TGTGCCTGGAGTGGCCGCGGACAGGGAAGATCTCGAAACACCATATATTTT

clone size: few
D gene: TRBD2
J gene: TRBJ2-7
V gene: TRBV5-1
CDR3 protein: CASSSSGTSGSEQYF
CDR3 DNA: TGCGCCAGCAGCTCGTCCGGGACTAGCGGGAGCGAGCAGTACTTC

clone size: .
D gene: .
J gene: TRBJ2-2
V gene: TRBV4-1
CDR3 protein: CASSQGFGFNTGELFF
CDR3 DNA: TGCGCCAGCAGCCAAGGTTTCGGGTTCAACACCGGGGAGCTGTTTTTT

clone size: .
D gene: TRBD2
J gene: TRBJ2-1
V gene: TRBV5-5
CDR3 protein: CASSPRTSGAYNEQFF
CDR3 DNA: TGTGCCAGCAGCCCCCGAACTAGCGGGGCTTACAATGAGCAGTTCTTC

clone size: .
D gene: TRBD2
J gene: TRBJ2-5
V gene: TRBV5-4
CDR3 protein: CASSKTSGGGQETQYF
CDR3 DNA: TGTGCCAGCAGCAAGACTAGCGGAGGGGGCCAAGAGACCCAGTACTTC

clone size: .
D gene: TRBD1
J gene: TRBJ2-5
V gene: TRBV27
CDR3 protein: CASSRQGAETQYF
CDR3 DNA: TGTGCCAGCAGTCGACAGGGCGCGGAGACCCAGTACTTC

clone size: .
D gene: TRBD1
J gene: TRBJ1-1
V gene: TRBV5-1
CDR3 protein: CASSLGGQGETEAFF
CDR3 DNA: TGCGCCAGCAGCTTGGGGGGACAGGGTGAAACTGAAGCTTTCTTT

clone size: .
D gene: .
J gene: TRBJ2-3
V gene: TRBV7-9
CDR3 protein: CASSLRNPPGESTDTQYF
CDR3 DNA: TGTGCCAGCAGCCTAAGGAATCCTCCGGGAGAGAGCACAGATACGCAGTATTTT

clone size: .
D gene: .
J gene: TRBJ2-3
V gene: TRBV12-3/TRBV12-4
CDR3 protein: CASSQLRRVQYF
CDR3 DNA: TGTGCCAGCAGTCAGCTCCGCCGGGTGCAGTATTTT

clone size: .
D gene: .
J gene: TRBJ1-1
V gene: TRBV18
CDR3 protein: CASSQDQGNAEAFF
CDR3 DNA: TGTGCCAGCTCCCAAGACCAGGGGAACGCTGAAGCTTTCTTT

clone size: .
D gene: TRBD1
J gene: TRBJ2-1
V gene: TRBV5-1
CDR3 protein: CASRDSVGNEQFF
CDR3 DNA: TGCGCCAGCCGGGACAGTGTGGGAAATGAGCAGTTCTTC

clone size: once
D gene: TRBD1
J gene: TRBJ1-2
V gene: TRBV14
CDR3 protein: CASSPGTGLYGYTF
CDR3 DNA: TGTGCCAGCAGCCCGGGGACAGGACTCTATGGCTACACCTTC

clone size: .
D gene: TRBD1
J gene: TRBJ2-7
V gene: TRBV7-9
CDR3 protein: CASSLGQGSHEQYF
CDR3 DNA: TGTGCCAGCAGCTTAGGACAGGGGAGCCACGAGCAGTACTTC

clone size: .
D gene: TRBD2
J gene: TRBJ2-3
V gene: TRBV5-1
CDR3 protein: CASSPYRRELADTQYF
CDR3 DNA: TGCGCCAGCAGCCCGTATAGGCGGGAGTTGGCAGATACGCAGTATTTT

clone size: .
D gene: .
J gene: TRBJ2-6
V gene: TRBV29-1
CDR3 protein: CSVWDSTRETGANVLTF
CDR3 DNA: TGCAGCGTTTGGGACTCTACTCGTGAGACTGGGGCCAACGTCCTGACTTTC

clone size: .
D gene: .
J gene: TRBJ2-1
V gene: TRBV10-3
CDR3 protein: CAISESLARSNEQFF
CDR3 DNA: TGTGCCATCAGTGAGTCGTTGGCTCGCTCCAATGAGCAGTTCTTC

clone size: .
D gene: TRBD1
J gene: TRBJ2-2
V gene: TRBV7-8
CDR3 protein: CASGRTGPNTGELFF
CDR3 DNA: TGTGCCAGCGGAAGGACAGGGCCGAACACCGGGGAGCTGTTTTTT

clone size: .
D gene: .
J gene: TRBJ1-1
V gene: TRBV7-9
CDR3 protein: CASSWPTGVNTEAFF
CDR3 DNA: TGTGCCAGCAGCTGGCCGACCGGAGTCAACACTGAAGCTTTCTTT

clone size: .
D gene: .
J gene: TRBJ2-5
V gene: TRBV5-1
CDR3 protein: CASSSDPREETQYF
CDR3 DNA: TGCGCCAGCAGCTCGGACCCCAGGGAAGAGACCCAGTACTTC

clone size: .
D gene: TRBD2
J gene: TRBJ2-3
V gene: TRBV18
CDR3 protein: CASSVGGAGVVRTDTQYF
CDR3 DNA: TGTGCCAGCTCGGTCGGGGGAGCGGGAGTAGTTCGCACAGATACGCAGTATTTT

clone size: .
D gene: .
J gene: TRBJ1-1
V gene: TRBV5-1
CDR3 protein: CASSPGGWNTEAFF
CDR3 DNA: TGCGCCAGCAGCCCGGGGGGGTGGAACACTGAAGCTTTCTTT

clone size: .
D gene: .
J gene: TRBJ2-5
V gene: TRBV6-5
CDR3 protein: CASSYSRAETQYF
CDR3 DNA: TGTGCCAGCAGTTACTCGAGGGCGGAGACCCAGTACTTC

clone size: .
D gene: .
J gene: TRBJ2-3
V gene: TRBV5-1
CDR3 protein: CASSLAGATDTQYF
CDR3 DNA: TGCGCCAGCAGCTTAGCCGGAGCTACAGATACGCAGTATTTT

clone size: .
D gene: .
J gene: TRBJ1-2
V gene: TRBV12-3/TRBV12-4
CDR3 protein: CASSFPGHGYTF
CDR3 DNA: TGTGCCAGCAGTTTTCCTGGCCATGGCTACACCTTC

clone size: .
D gene: TRBD2
J gene: TRBJ2-1
V gene: TRBV5-1
CDR3 protein: CASSLAGAVNEQFF
CDR3 DNA: TGCGCCAGCAGTCTGGCGGGAGCGGTCAATGAGCAGTTCTTC

clone size: .
D gene: .
J gene: TRBJ1-5
V gene: TRBV13
CDR3 protein: CASSLGGGRQPQHF
CDR3 DNA: TGTGCCAGCAGCTTAGGAGGAGGGAGGCAGCCCCAGCATTTT

clone size: .
D gene: .
J gene: TRBJ2-3
V gene: TRBV3-1/TRBV3-2
CDR3 protein: CASSQDLITADTQYF
CDR3 DNA: TGTGCCAGCAGCCAAGATCTAATAACAGCTGATACGCAGTATTTT

clone size: .
D gene: TRBD1
J gene: TRBJ1-5
V gene: TRBV28
CDR3 protein: CASITGDRVAQPQHF
CDR3 DNA: TGTGCCAGCATTACCGGGGACAGGGTAGCTCAGCCCCAGCATTTT

clone size: .
D gene: TRBD2
J gene: TRBJ2-3
V gene: TRBV30
CDR3 protein: CAWSAIAGHRF
CDR3 DNA: TGTGCCTGGAGTGCAATAGCGGGACACCGTTTT

clone size: .
D gene: .
J gene: TRBJ2-3
V gene: TRBV5-4
CDR3 protein: CASSLVAGDTQYF
CDR3 DNA: TGTGCCAGCAGCTTGGTGGCGGGAGATACGCAGTATTTT

clone size: .
D gene: TRBD1
J gene: TRBJ1-4
V gene: TRBV5-1
CDR3 protein: CASSPVGQGASEKLFF
CDR3 DNA: TGCGCCAGCAGCCCCGTCGGCCAGGGGGCCAGTGAAAAACTGTTTTTT

clone size: .
D gene: TRBD1
J gene: TRBJ2-1
V gene: TRBV2
CDR3 protein: CASARLGQGRGYNEQFF
CDR3 DNA: TGTGCCAGCGCACGACTGGGACAGGGTAGGGGCTACAATGAGCAGTTCTTC

clone size: .
D gene: .
J gene: TRBJ1-2
V gene: TRBV7-8
CDR3 protein: CASTTNWAGTAANYGYTF
CDR3 DNA: TGTGCCAGCACCACCAACTGGGCAGGTACAGCCGCTAACTATGGCTACACCTTC

clone size: .
D gene: .
J gene: TRBJ1-2
V gene: TRBV9
CDR3 protein: CASSVAQASYGYTF
CDR3 DNA: TGTGCCAGCAGCGTAGCACAGGCCTCCTATGGCTACACCTTC

clone size: .
D gene: TRBD2
J gene: TRBJ2-1
V gene: TRBV3-1/TRBV3-2
CDR3 protein: CASSQAGAGGDEQFF
CDR3 DNA: TGTGCCAGCAGCCAAGCTGGAGCGGGGGGGGATGAGCAGTTCTTC

clone size: .
D gene: .
J gene: TRBJ2-7
V gene: TRBV5-1
CDR3 protein: CASSPIPGTYEQYF
CDR3 DNA: TGCGCCAGCAGCCCGATCCCAGGGACCTACGAGCAGTACTTC